One sample yielded the 32 T cell receptor beta chains listed below, sequenced in a study of beta chain features in type 1 diabetes (dated by TCRdb to the late 2010s). The library was built by means of the immunoSEQ multiplex PCR assay. The entire amount of isolated RNA was reverse transcribed using the High Capacity cDNA Reverse Transcription Kit, so the sequenced TCRB transcripts were expressed ones. Held by TCRdb, this immuneACCESS table contains in-frame sequences only and omits some clones. Under half of the omission traces to an unresolved V gene where checked; the cause of the rest is unknown. This sample comprises about 620,000 clones, roughly 15% of them detected only once. Of the sample, 0.093% is held by the ten largest clones. The sequenced sample consisted of naive CD4+ T cells from blood. The sample's cell subset or site label is to be understood as: true naive CD4+ T cells. These receptors were obtained from a man aged 18-30 years in good health.

This chain links TRBV5-4 with TRBJ1-2, with D perhaps matching TRBD1 (5 bases). This CDR3 region has 14 residues. CDR1 is SGHNT and CDR2 is YYREEE in the germline V gene (reference sequence). V dropped 4 bases and J dropped 8 bases, with 18 bases sitting between them. CDR3 nucleotides: TGTGCCAGCAGCCGACCTGGGACTTCAAAAGGCTACACCTTC. Translating gives CASSRPGTSKGYTF.

A word on this clone: The sample holds other DNA sequences that translate to the same CDR3. The rearrangement uses TRBV5-4 and TRBJ2-1; no definite D call. V lost 3 bases and J lost 4, with 5 bases in between. The CDR3 is 12 residues long. Germline CDR1 SGHNT, CDR2 YYREEE (reference sequence). This CDR3 reads CASSSPYNEQFF. CDR3 in DNA: TGTGCCAGCAGCTCTCCATACAATGAGCAGTTCTTC.

The sample holds a few counts of this clone. For the CDR3, the DNA is TGTGCCAGCAGCTTCGAGGGGGCAGGCAATCAGCCCCAGCATTTT. Residues: CASSFEGAGNQPQHF. J is TRBJ1-5 and V is TRBV5-6, with TRBD1 matching over 7 bases. V lost 2 bases to trimming and J lost 2 bases; unmatched junction nucleotides: 4. The CDR3 sequence is 15 residues long. CDR1 is SGHDT and CDR2 is YYEEEE in the germline V gene.

This clone appeared a few times. The V call is TRBV2, the J call TRBJ1-2; 7 bases align to TRBD1. J lost 6 bases, V lost 7 bases, and 8 bases had no gene match. Germline V gives CDR1 SNHLY, CDR2 FYNNEI. This CDR3 region has 13 residues. CDR3 coding DNA: TGTGCCAGCACCCCGACCGGGACAGATGGCTACACCTTC. Translated, it gives CASTPTGTDGYTF.

This chain links TRBV7-2 with TRBJ2-3; 8 positions agree with TRBD1. The length of the CDR3 is 15 residues. V was clipped by 4 bases and J by 3 bases; unmatched bases: 6. The germline V gene has CDR1 SGHTA and CDR2 FQGNSA. This chain's CDR3 is CASSSKTGETDTQYF. CDR3 coding DNA: TGTGCCAGCAGCTCGAAGACAGGGGAAACAGATACGCAGTATTTT.

This clone showed up just a few times. This rearrangement joins TRBV10-3 to TRBJ2-1; either TRBD1 or TRBD2 may fit D (5 bases each). The CDR3 covers 14 residues. Germline V gene data show CDR1 as ENHRY and CDR2 as SYGVKD. Trimming cost V 7 bases and J 6 bases, with 16 bases left between them. CDR3 region: CAITSGFQGNEQFF. The CDR3 bases are TGTGCCATCACGTCGGGATTCCAGGGCAATGAGCAGTTCTTC.

A few counts support this clone. V and J are TRBV29-1 and TRBJ2-1; D possibly uses TRBD1 or TRBD2 (5 bases each). From germline, CDR1 is SQVTM and CDR2 ANQGSEA. The CDR3 totals 14 residues. With 3 bases removed from V and 0 bases from J, the gap between germline ends came to 9 bases. The CDR3 loop is CSVDAGSSYNEQFF. For the CDR3, the DNA is TGCAGCGTTGACGCAGGGAGCTCCTACAATGAGCAGTTCTTC.

This clone was counted between two and nine times. V usage is TRBV2 and J usage is TRBJ2-1; tentatively, D is TRBD2 (6 bases). The CDR3 extends over 14 amino acids. V gave up 4 bases and J gave up 5 bases, with 12 bases separating them. Germline CDR1 SNHLY, CDR2 FYNNEI. CDR3 in amino acids: CASSGRGGNNEQFF. The DNA of the CDR3 is TGTGCCAGCAGTGGAAGAGGAGGGAACAATGAGCAGTTCTTC.

In DNA, the CDR3 is TGTGCCAGCAGCTTGCTGATAGACGCACGGAACACTGAAGCTTTCTTT. This encodes CASSLLIDARNTEAFF. The chain uses TRBV5-4 and TRBJ1-1; D is uncertain. Germline lookup yields CDR1 SGHNT and CDR2 YYREEE (reference sequence). The CDR3 is 16 residues long. V was pared by 1 base and J by 1 base, with 14 bases between.

This clone has only a few counts. This chain links TRBV27 with TRBJ2-1; either TRBD1 or TRBD2 may supply D (5 bases each). Germline V gene data show CDR1 as MNHEY and CDR2 as SMNVEV (reference sequence). Trimming left V 7 bases short and J 0 bases short, with 16 bases between. This CDR3 has 16 residues. Here the CDR3 DNA reads TGTGCCAGCACCCCCATCGGTGGGGGCTCCTACAATGAGCAGTTCTTC. It translates to CASTPIGGGSYNEQFF.

The chain recombines TRBV4-2 with TRBJ2-2; 9 nucleotides align to TRBD2. Germline CDR1 and CDR2: LGHNA and YNFKEQ. V lost 4 bases, J lost 1 base, and 4 bases stayed unmatched. The CDR3 sequence is 16 residues long. CDR3 in DNA: TGTGCCAGCAGCCCCAGAGCGGGGGGGAACACCGGGGAGCTGTTTTTT. This encodes CASSPRAGGNTGELFF.

This clone showed up just once. The chain employs TRBV7-9 and TRBJ2-3, with TRBD2 matching over 12 bases. Germline V gene sequence: CDR1 SEHNR, CDR2 FQNEAQ (reference sequence). Trimming removed 4 bases from V and 1 base from J; junction bases left unmatched: 3. The length of the CDR3 is 16 residues. CDR3 region: CASSSRLAGGTDTQYF. DNA for the CDR3: TGTGCCAGCAGCTCTAGACTAGCGGGGGGCACAGATACGCAGTATTTT.

This clone was counted only a few times. The CDR3 sequence is CASSAASGSHEQYF. The CDR3 DNA sequence: TGTGCCAGCAGTGCGGCTAGCGGGAGTCACGAGCAGTACTTC. The rearrangement links TRBV2 to TRBJ2-7; 10 nucleotides agree with TRBD2. V shed 4 bases, J shed 5 bases, and the junction held 5 bases outside the gene matches. The V gene's germline CDR1 is SNHLY and CDR2 FYNNEI. The CDR3 has 14 residues.

This chain links TRBV5-6 with TRBJ2-3; perhaps TRBD2 as D (5 bases). Germline CDR1 is SGHDT and CDR2 is YYEEEE. The CDR3 has 12 residues. Trimming stripped 0 bases from V and 11 bases from J, with 10 bases between. Here the CDR3 reads CASSLAAGKQYF. The CDR3, as DNA: TGTGCCAGCAGCTTGGCGGCCGGGAAGCAGTATTTT.

This clone appeared a few times. The chain has TRBV30 and TRBJ1-6; D might be TRBD1 (6 bases). The CDR3 is 15 residues long. Trimming stripped 5 bases from V and 5 bases from J, with 16 bases between. The germline CDR1 and CDR2 sequences are GTSNPN and SVGIG (reference sequence). The DNA for the CDR3 is TGTGCCTGGCAAGCGGGGGGCTTGGATAATTCACCCCTCCACTTT. Amino acids: CAWQAGGLDNSPLHF. The variable domain in full, with the rest retrieved from reference TRBV30 and TRBJ1-6, is SQTIHQWPATLVQPVGSPLSLECTVEGTSNPNLYWYRQAAGRGLQLLFYSVGIGQISSEVPQNLSASRPQDRQFILSSKKLLLSDSGFYLCAWQAGGLDNSPLHFGNGTRLTVT.

A few counts support this clone. This chain connects TRBV29-1 to TRBJ1-1, with a tentative D call TRBD1 (5 bases). Germline V lookup: CDR1 SQVTM, CDR2 ANQGSEA. This CDR3 has 13 residues. Trimming removed 7 bases at V and 1 base at J, with 13 bases between. This CDR3 is CSGARGKNTEAFF. The CDR3 nucleotides read TGCAGCGGGGCGCGGGGGAAGAACACTGAAGCTTTCTTT.

This clone was observed a few times. This chain connects TRBV7-8 to TRBJ1-2; TRBD1 might be the D (5 bases). The germline V and J ends were trimmed by 7 bases and 8 bases, with 17 bases remaining between them. Germline V gene sequence: CDR1 SGHVS, CDR2 FQNEAQ. This CDR3 is 13 amino acids long. CDR3: CASTQGGVGGYTF. CDR3 sequence (DNA): TGTGCCAGCACCCAGGGCGGGGTAGGGGGCTACACCTTC. The full variable domain, with the rest looked up from reference TRBV7-8 and TRBJ1-2, is GAGVSQSPRYKVAKRGQDVALRCDPISGHVSLFWYQQALGQGPEFLTYFQNEAQLDKSGLPSDRFFAERPEGSVSTLKIQRTQQEDSAVYLCASTQGGVGGYTFGSGTRLTVV.

This clone has more than one count but fewer than ten. V usage is TRBV2 and J usage is TRBJ2-5; D might be TRBD1 or TRBD2, each matching 5 bases. V gave up 6 bases and J gave up 5 bases, with 10 bases separating them. The CDR3 has 12 amino acids. Germline V CDR1 and CDR2: SNHLY, FYNNEI. Here the CDR3 reads CASRGEPETQYF. CDR3 DNA: TGTGCCAGCAGAGGGGAGCCCGAGACCCAGTACTTC.

This clone was observed a few times. The rearrangement links TRBV6-5 to TRBJ2-5, with TRBD1 matching 8 bases. The CDR3 extends over 15 amino acids. V lost 7 bases and J lost 2; bases outside the gene matches: 9. Per germline, CDR1 MNHEY and CDR2 SVGAGI. The CDR3 protein is CASKGRQGNQETQYF. The CDR3 nucleotides read TGTGCCAGCAAAGGTCGACAGGGGAATCAAGAGACCCAGTACTTC.

This clone occurred a few times. The chain has TRBV7-8 and TRBJ1-2, with a possible D match to TRBD1 (5 bases). Deletions cut 1 base from V and 4 bases from J, with 10 bases between. This CDR3 is 14 amino acids long. Germline V gene data show CDR1 as SGHVS and CDR2 as FQNEAQ. Here the CDR3 DNA reads TGTGCCAGCAGCTTAGTATGGGACGGCTATGGCTACACCTTC. Translated, it gives CASSLVWDGYGYTF.

The chain links TRBV5-6 to TRBJ1-3; D is uncertain. V was pared by 2 bases and J by 4 bases, with 7 bases between. CDR1 and CDR2 from the germline V gene are SGHDT and YYEEEE. The CDR3 loop spans 13 amino acids. The CDR3 nucleotides are TGTGCCAGCAGCTTCACGAACGGAAACACCATATATTTT. This encodes CASSFTNGNTIYF.

This clone showed up just a few times. The J gene is TRBJ1-1, the V gene TRBV27, with TRBD1 matching over 7 bases. This CDR3 spans 17 amino acids. Germline-derived CDR1 and CDR2 are MNHEY and SMNVEV (reference sequence). V shed 1 base, J shed 4 bases, and the junction held 12 bases outside the gene matches. The CDR3 region has the DNA TGTGCCAGCAGTTTATGGTCCTGGACAGGTCATGGCACTGAAGCTTTCTTT. It translates to CASSLWSWTGHGTEAFF.

The table lists this clone with a few counts. The V gene is TRBV6-1, the J gene TRBJ1-5; D unresolved. The CDR3 contains 14 residues. V lost 5 bases, J lost 5 bases, and 13 bases lay in between. From germline, CDR1 is MNHNS and CDR2 SASEGT. The chain's CDR3 is CASSSSPKHQPQHF. For the CDR3, the DNA is TGTGCCAGCAGTTCATCGCCCAAGCATCAGCCCCAGCATTTT.

This rearrangement joins TRBV2 to TRBJ1-4, with TRBD1 identical over 8 bases. Trimming cost V 6 bases and J 3 bases; bases outside gene matches: 6. CDR3 length: 15 residues. CDR1 SNHLY and CDR2 FYNNEI come from the germline V gene. CDR3 loop: CASRGQGASNEKLFF. CDR3 nucleotides: TGTGCCAGCAGAGGTCAGGGGGCCTCTAATGAAAAACTGTTTTTT.

The chain couples TRBV19 to TRBJ2-1, with D perhaps TRBD2 (5 bases). Trimming removed 3 bases at V and 14 bases at J, with 14 bases between. The CDR3 spans 12 residues. Germline V gene lookup returns CDR1 LNHDA and CDR2 SQIVND (reference sequence). CDR3 residues: CASSIVQETKFF. The CDR3 nucleotides are TGTGCCAGTAGTATTGTGCAGGAGACTAAGTTCTTC.

J is TRBJ2-4 and V is TRBV7-2, with 7 positions matching TRBD1. Germline V gives CDR1 SGHTA, CDR2 FQGNSA. The trim removed 5 bases at V and 0 bases at J, leaving 10 bases unmatched. The CDR3 loop spans 17 amino acids. CDR3 bases: TGTGCCAGCAGCATAGACAGGGCGTACGTAGCCAAAAACATTCAGTACTTC. It specifies CASSIDRAYVAKNIQYF.

V usage is TRBV11-2 and J usage is TRBJ2-7; D may be TRBD1 (6 bases). Germline assignment: CDR1 SGHAT and CDR2 FQNNGV. Trimming removed 3 bases at V and 7 bases at J, with 10 bases between. This CDR3 contains 12 residues. The CDR3 is CASSFRGGEQYF. CDR3 nucleotides: TGTGCCAGCAGCTTCAGGGGTGGTGAGCAGTACTTC.

This sequence joins TRBV7-2 and TRBJ1-1; D gene unclear. Germline V gives CDR1 SGHTA, CDR2 FQGNSA. V lost 7 bases and J lost 0, with 15 bases in between. The CDR3 extends over 15 amino acids. CDR3 amino acids: CASTFTAVLNTEAFF. For the CDR3, the DNA is TGTGCCAGCACCTTTACGGCAGTCTTGAACACTGAAGCTTTCTTT.

The V and J genes are TRBV13 and TRBJ2-5; the D gene could be TRBD1 or TRBD2 (6 bases each). The V end lost 5 bases, the J end lost 5 bases, and 30 bases lay between the germline ends. Germline values: CDR1 PRHDT, CDR2 FYEKMQ (reference sequence). There are 19 residues in the CDR3. CDR3 sequence reads: CASSPQGMLARVTKETQYF. In nucleotides, the CDR3 is TGTGCCAGCAGCCCACAGGGTATGCTAGCGAGAGTGACCAAGGAGACCCAGTACTTC.

This clone was seen a few times. This chain uses TRBV28 with TRBJ2-7; D is unresolved. The germline gives CDR1 MDHEN, CDR2 SYDVKM. CDR3 size: 11 residues. V gave up 6 bases and J gave up 2 bases, with 5 bases separating them. The CDR3 DNA reads TGTGCCAGCAGGGATCCCTACGAGCAGTACTTC. Amino acid sequence: CASRDPYEQYF.

The V and J genes are TRBV4-2 and TRBJ2-1, with 14 bases fitting TRBD2. From germline, CDR1 is LGHNA and CDR2 YNFKEQ. The CDR3 is made up of 17 amino acids. V was clipped by 1 base and J by 7 bases; unmatched bases: 6. The CDR3 sequence is CASSQAGRTSGRNEQFF. In DNA form, the CDR3 reads TGTGCCAGCAGCCAAGCTGGTAGGACTAGCGGGAGGAATGAGCAGTTCTTC.

The chain employs TRBV28 and TRBJ1-1; 7 bases are a match to TRBD1. Germline V gene sequence: CDR1 MDHEN, CDR2 SYDVKM. The V gene end was trimmed by 4 bases and the J gene end by 3 bases; junction bases not matched to a gene: 5. The CDR3 spans 14 residues. CDR3 coding DNA: TGTGCCAGCAGTTCACAGGGGATTTACACTGAAGCTTTCTTT. Residues: CASSSQGIYTEAFF.